The TCR beta chain described here comes from a study of cytomegalovirus exposure and HLA in healthy donors. With 6 bases clipped from V and 2 bases from J, the junction kept 5 bases outside the gene matches. This CDR3 has 14 amino acids. Per the germline V gene, CDR1 is SEHNR and CDR2 is FQNEAQ (reference sequence). PCR amplification relied on 60 Vbeta primers (plus 13 Jbeta primers). Sequenced by immunoSEQ multiplex PCR; TCRdb stores in-frame clones only, minus some. The table records some 100,000 clones, 65% to 90% of them present only once. Comments on this clone: Its antigen is as yet unknown.

Study-level points and caveats: Links to common viral pathogens appeared, in a later analysis, for several of the most significant clusters. Rare sequences made up most TCRs, while some public TCRs were found in many donors.

The sample taken for sequencing was PBMCs. This chain uses TRBV7-9 with TRBJ2-7, with TRBD1 identical over 9 bases. This TCR derives from a woman younger than 35 in good health and CMV-seronegative. CDR3 coding DNA: TGTGCCAGCAGTCTACAGGGGGCCACCTACGAGCAGTACTTC. It specifies CASSLQGATYEQYF. Based on the CDR3 plus reference TRBV7-9 and TRBJ2-7, the full variable domain is DTGVSQNPRHKITKRGQNVTFRCDPISEHNRLYWYRQTLGQGPEFLTYFQNEAQLEKSRLLSDRFSAERPKGSFSTLEIQRTEQGDSAMYLCASSLQGATYEQYFGPGTRLTVT.